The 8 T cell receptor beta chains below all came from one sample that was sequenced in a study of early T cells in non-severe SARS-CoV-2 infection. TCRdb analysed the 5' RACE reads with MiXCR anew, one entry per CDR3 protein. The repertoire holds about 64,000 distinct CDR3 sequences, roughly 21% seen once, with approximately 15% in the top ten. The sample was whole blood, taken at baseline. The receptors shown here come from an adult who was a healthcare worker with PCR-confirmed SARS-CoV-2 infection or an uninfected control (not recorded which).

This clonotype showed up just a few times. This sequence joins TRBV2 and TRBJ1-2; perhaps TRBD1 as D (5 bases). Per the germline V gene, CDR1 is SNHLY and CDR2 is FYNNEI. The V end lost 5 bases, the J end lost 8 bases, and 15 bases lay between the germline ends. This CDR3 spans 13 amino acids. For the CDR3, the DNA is TGTGCCAGCAGTCCCGGGACCGGCCTGGGCTACACCTTC. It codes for CASSPGTGLGYTF.

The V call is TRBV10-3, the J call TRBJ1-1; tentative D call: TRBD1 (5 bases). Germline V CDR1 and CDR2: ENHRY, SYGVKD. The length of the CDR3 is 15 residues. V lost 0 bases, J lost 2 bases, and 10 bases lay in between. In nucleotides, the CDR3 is TGTGCCATCAGTGAGTCCGTGCAGGGAAACACTGAAGCTTTCTTT. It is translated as CAISESVQGNTEAFF.

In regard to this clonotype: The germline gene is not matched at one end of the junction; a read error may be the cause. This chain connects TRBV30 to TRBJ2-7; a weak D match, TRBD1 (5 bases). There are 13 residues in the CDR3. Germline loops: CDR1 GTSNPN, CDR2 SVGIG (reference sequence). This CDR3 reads CAWKGINSGERYF. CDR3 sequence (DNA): TGTGCCTGGAAGGGGATTAACTCGGGTGAGCGGTACTTC.

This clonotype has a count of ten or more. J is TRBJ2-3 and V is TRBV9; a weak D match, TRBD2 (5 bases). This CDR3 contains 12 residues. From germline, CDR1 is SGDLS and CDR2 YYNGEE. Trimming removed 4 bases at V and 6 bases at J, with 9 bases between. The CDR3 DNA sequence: TGTGCCAGCAGCCCTCTAGCTGATACGCAGTATTTT. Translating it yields CASSPLADTQYF.

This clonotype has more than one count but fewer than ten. Here the CDR3 reads CSASRTGKETQYF. In nucleotides, the CDR3 is TGCAGTGCTAGCAGAACAGGAAAAGAGACCCAGTACTTC. This chain uses TRBV20-1 with TRBJ2-5, with TRBD1 as a possible D gene (5 bases). Germline CDR1 and CDR2: DFQATT and SNEGSKA (reference sequence). V was trimmed by 3 bases and J by 3 bases, leaving 11 bases between them. The CDR3 is 13 amino acids.

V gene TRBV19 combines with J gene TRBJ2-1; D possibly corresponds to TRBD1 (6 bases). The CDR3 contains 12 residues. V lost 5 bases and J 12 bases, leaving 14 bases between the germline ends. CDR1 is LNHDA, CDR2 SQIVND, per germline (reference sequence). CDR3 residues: CASSQTGIGQFF. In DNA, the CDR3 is TGTGCCAGTAGTCAAACAGGGATTGGGCAGTTCTTC.

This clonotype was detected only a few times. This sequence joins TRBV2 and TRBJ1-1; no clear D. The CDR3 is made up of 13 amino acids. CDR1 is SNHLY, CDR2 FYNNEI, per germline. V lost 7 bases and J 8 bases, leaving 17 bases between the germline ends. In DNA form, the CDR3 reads TGTGCCAGCACCTTGGGTCCAGACGGAGAAGCTTTCTTT. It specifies CASTLGPDGEAFF.

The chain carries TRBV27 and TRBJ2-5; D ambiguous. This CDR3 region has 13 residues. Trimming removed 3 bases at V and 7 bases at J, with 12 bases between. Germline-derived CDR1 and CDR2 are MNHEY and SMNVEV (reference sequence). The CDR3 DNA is TGTGCCAGCAGTTTTATCCGCGCCGGGACCCAGTACTTC. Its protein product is CASSFIRAGTQYF.